This T cell receptor (beta chain) was found in a study of cytomegalovirus exposure and HLA in healthy donors. Whole-study context: Earlier work reported some 110 million unique TCR beta sequences from about 190 million T cells.

The study's findings and limits: Upon later analysis, TCR association rates were observed to vary by HLA locus, being highest for DRB1 and lowest for HLA-C. Three CMV-associated chains were confirmed in vitro to be specific for CMV antigens.

About this clone itself: The antigen is unknown.

This PCR relied on a set of 60 Vbeta primers and 13 Jbeta primers. Sequencing used immunoSEQ multiplex PCR; TCRdb keeps in-frame clones, though not all of them. Among 200,000 or so clones listed, 65% to 85% were seen once. Sequenced material: PBMCs. This sequence originates from a woman aged 30 to 39 in good health and CMV-seropositive.

CDR3 protein: CASSVGRQSGQETQYF. DNA of the CDR3: TGTGCCAGCAGCGTGGGTAGACAGTCGGGCCAAGAGACCCAGTACTTC. This rearrangement joins TRBV9 to TRBJ2-5; TRBD1 is a possible D gene (5 bases). The germline V and J ends were trimmed by 2 bases and 1 base, with 15 bases remaining between them. This CDR3 is 16 amino acids long. Germline loops: CDR1 SGDLS, CDR2 YYNGEE.